Included here is one TCR beta chain sequence, with context. The target antigen is unknown. These data belong to a study of graft-versus-host responses after intestinal transplantation. Repertoires were generated with immunoSEQ multiplex PCR, while TCRdb's copy carries only in-frame clones and drops some. The data contain roughly 80,000 clones, 80% to 90% of them singletons. Germline assignment: CDR1 MNHNS and CDR2 SASEGT. The J segment lost 5 bases and the V segment lost 4 bases, leaving 14 bases of the junction unmatched. There are 17 residues in the CDR3. This sequence originates from a human donor who was the organ donor for an intestinal transplant. This chain joins TRBV6-1 and TRBJ1-1; TRBD1 matches 9 bases. The sequencing here drew on unstimulated CD8+ T cells sorted from spleen or lymph node cells, taken before transplant. The CDR3 nucleotides are TGTGCCAGCAGTGCCAACGGGGGCGGGACAGGGTGGACTGAAGCTTTCTTT. Translation: CASSANGGGTGWTEAFF.